One sample yielded the 27 T cell receptor beta chains listed below, sequenced in a study of cytomegalovirus exposure and HLA in healthy donors. Primers: 60 Vbeta forward and 13 Jbeta reverse. Libraries were prepared by immunoSEQ multiplex PCR; TCRdb keeps only in-frame clonotypes and omits some of them. The table includes tens of thousands of clones, approximately 77% detected once. Sample: PBMCs. These receptors came from a woman in her thirties or forties in good health and CMV-seropositive.

This chain joins TRBV19 and TRBJ1-5; tentative D call: TRBD1 (5 bases). Per the germline V gene, CDR1 is LNHDA and CDR2 is SQIVND (reference sequence). With 3 bases removed from V and 2 bases from J, the gap between germline ends came to 14 bases. The CDR3 spans 16 residues. CDR3 nucleotide sequence: TGTGCCAGTAGTATTGGTCGCAGGGCTGGCAATCAGCCCCAGCATTTT. Amino acid sequence: CASSIGRRAGNQPQHF.

This chain links TRBV5-4 with TRBJ1-1; D may be TRBD1 (6 bases). Germline V lookup: CDR1 SGHNT, CDR2 YYREEE (reference sequence). Trimming removed 0 bases from V and 5 bases from J, with 14 bases in between. This CDR3 spans 15 amino acids. CDR3 nucleotides: TGTGCCAGCAGCTTGGCCGGGGGGCTGGCTACTGAAGCTTTCTTT. Amino acid sequence: CASSLAGGLATEAFF.

J is TRBJ1-2 and V is TRBV2, with TRBD1 matching over 7 bases. Germline CDR1 reads SNHLY; CDR2 reads FYNNEI. The CDR3 contains 16 residues. J gave up 1 base and V 3 bases, and 8 bases lay outside the gene matches. The CDR3 DNA is TGTGCCAGCAGTGATTACACCGGGACAGTTAACTATGGCTACACCTTC. As protein: CASSDYTGTVNYGYTF.

Comments on this clone: An end of the junction differs from the germline gene, which may be a read error. The chain uses TRBV2 and TRBJ1-5; possible D gene TRBD1, 5 bases. The CDR3 totals 15 residues. Per the germline V gene, CDR1 is SNHLY and CDR2 is FYNNEI. CDR3 nucleotides: TGTGCCAGCAGTGAGGGGCCCCGCGGCAATCAGCCCCGGCATTTT. It codes for CASSEGPRGNQPRHF.

The V and J genes are TRBV6-1 and TRBJ2-1; TRBD2 aligns across 8 bases. CDR3 length: 15 amino acids. Germline loops: CDR1 MNHNS, CDR2 SASEGT. V shed 4 bases, J shed 7 bases, and the junction held 9 bases outside the gene matches. DNA of the CDR3: TGTGCCAGCAGTGCAAACCCCCCTAGCGGGAATGAGCAGTTCTTC. Residues: CASSANPPSGNEQFF.

V and J are TRBV15 and TRBJ2-2; D is unresolved. Germline CDR1 and CDR2: LNHNV and YYDKDF (reference sequence). Between the trimmed V and J ends, which lost 0 bases and 7 bases, there was a span of 12 bases. The CDR3 is 15 amino acids. The CDR3 nucleotides are TGTGCCACCAGCAGAGATCGGGTATCCGTCGGGGAGCTGTTTTTT. It translates to CATSRDRVSVGELFF.

This rearrangement joins TRBV4-1 to TRBJ1-4; a weak D match, TRBD1 (5 bases). The CDR3 runs to 14 residues. CDR1 MGHRA and CDR2 YSYEKL come from the germline V gene. Trimming cost V 0 bases and J 8 bases, with 10 bases left between them. The CDR3 sequence: CASSQEWGGEKLFF. The CDR3 region has the DNA TGCGCCAGCAGCCAAGAGTGGGGGGGGGAAAAACTGTTTTTT.

In this sample, this clone turned up a few times. The chain has TRBV7-9 and TRBJ2-5; perhaps TRBD1 as D (6 bases). The germline V gene encodes CDR1 SEHNR and CDR2 FQNEAQ (reference sequence). V dropped 3 bases and J dropped 2 bases, with 16 bases sitting between them. The CDR3 length is 16 residues. Here the CDR3 reads CASSFQTGSRQETQYF. The CDR3 DNA is TGTGCCAGCAGCTTCCAGACAGGAAGCCGGCAAGAGACCCAGTACTTC.

This chain links TRBV28 with TRBJ2-7, with 9 bases identical to TRBD1. Germline V gene lookup returns CDR1 MDHEN and CDR2 SYDVKM. The CDR3 length is 14 residues. V dropped 6 bases and J dropped 2; count of bases not matched to a gene: 5. This chain's CDR3 is CASRPDRGPYEQYF. The CDR3 DNA reads TGTGCCAGCAGACCGGACAGGGGTCCCTACGAGCAGTACTTC.

The chain uses TRBV28 and TRBJ2-7; D ambiguous. V was pared by 5 bases and J by 3 bases, with 5 bases between. This CDR3 has 11 residues. Germline V gene data show CDR1 as MDHEN and CDR2 as SYDVKM. CDR3 sequence (DNA): TGTGCCAGCAGTATTCGCTACGAGCAGTACTTC. Protein sequence: CASSIRYEQYF.

This clone was observed a few times. This rearrangement joins TRBV5-1 to TRBJ2-4; D remains unclear. Germline V lookup: CDR1 SGHRS, CDR2 YFSETQ. The CDR3 runs to 14 residues. V lost 0 bases to trimming and J lost 0 bases, with 4 bases between them. CDR3 DNA sequence: TGCGCCAGCAGCTTGGAACTAGCCAAAAACATTCAGTACTTC. Its protein is CASSLELAKNIQYF.

This sequence joins TRBV5-4 and TRBJ1-1, with 8 bases lining up with TRBD1. Trimming took 4 bases from V and 1 from J; bases not matched to a gene: 12. This CDR3 spans 17 amino acids. The germline V gene has CDR1 SGHNT and CDR2 YYREEE (reference sequence). The CDR3 nucleotides are TGTGCCAGCAGCCCATGGGGACAGGTTCCCGAGAACACTGAAGCTTTCTTT. Its translation is CASSPWGQVPENTEAFF.

The chain recombines TRBV5-1 with TRBJ2-5, with TRBD1 identical over 9 bases. Trimming took 0 bases from V and 5 from J; bases not matched to a gene: 11. This CDR3 region has 17 residues. Germline V gives CDR1 SGHRS, CDR2 YFSETQ. Written as DNA, the CDR3 is TGCGCCAGCAGCTTGGGGGCTCAAACAGGGGGCAGGGAGACCCAGTACTTC. Its protein product is CASSLGAQTGGRETQYF.

The chain is built from TRBV6-6 and TRBJ1-2, with D possibly matching TRBD1 (6 bases). Germline CDR1 is MNHNY and CDR2 is SVGAGI (reference sequence). Trimming stripped 2 bases from V and 2 bases from J, with 9 bases between. The CDR3 sequence is 14 residues long. Here the CDR3 reads CASSYQGSNYGYTF. Here the CDR3 DNA reads TGTGCCAGCAGTTACCAGGGGTCCAACTATGGCTACACCTTC.

The genes are TRBV6-1 and TRBJ2-7; 9 positions agree with TRBD1. This CDR3 has 14 residues. Germline V CDR1 and CDR2: MNHNS, SASEGT. The J segment lost 6 bases and the V segment lost 6 bases, leaving 9 bases of the junction unmatched. The CDR3 sequence: CASREPGQGFEQYF. The DNA of the CDR3 is TGTGCCAGCAGGGAACCGGGACAGGGCTTCGAGCAGTACTTC.

The J gene is TRBJ2-3, the V gene TRBV7-2; 15 bases map to TRBD2. Per germline, CDR1 SGHTA and CDR2 FQGNSA. After removal of 2 bases from V and 4 bases from J, the junction contained 7 bases not matched to a gene. The length of the CDR3 is 18 residues. In DNA form, the CDR3 reads TGTGCCAGCAGCTTATCCTCCGGACTAGCGGGGGGGTCAGATACGCAGTATTTT. Its translation: CASSLSSGLAGGSDTQYF. Full variable domain (remainder filled in from reference TRBV7-2 and TRBJ2-3): GAGVSQSPSNKVTEKGKDVELRCDPISGHTALYWYRQSLGQGLEFLIYFQGNSAPDKSGLPSDRFSAERTGGSVSTLTIQRTQQEDSAVYLCASSLSSGLAGGSDTQYFGPGTRLTVL.

The V call is TRBV27, the J call TRBJ2-5, with 7 bases identical to TRBD2. Per germline, CDR1 MNHEY and CDR2 SMNVEV (reference sequence). With V trimmed by 1 base and J by 2 bases, 13 bases remained unmatched. The CDR3 has 18 amino acids. CDR3 nucleotide sequence: TGTGCCAGCAGTTTATGGGCCGGGGTCGGGGGGATACAAGAGACCCAGTACTTC. Its protein is CASSLWAGVGGIQETQYF.

The chain carries TRBV9 and TRBJ1-2; D not certain. V shed 0 bases and J shed 5 bases, with 11 bases lying between them. The length of the CDR3 is 14 residues. From germline, CDR1 is SGDLS and CDR2 YYNGEE. CDR3 protein: CASSVGPGSYGYTF. The CDR3 DNA sequence: TGTGCCAGCAGCGTAGGGCCGGGGTCGTATGGCTACACCTTC.

V and J are TRBV14 and TRBJ2-7, with TRBD2 identical over 13 bases. This CDR3 has 15 residues. The germline CDR1 and CDR2 sequences are SGHDN and FVKESK. V lost 1 base and J lost 7; bases outside the gene matches: 4. The DNA of the CDR3 is TGTGCCAGCAGCCAAGGACTAGCGGGGGGTCGGGAGCAGTACTTC. Protein: CASSQGLAGGREQYF.

In this sample, this clone turned up a few times. The V gene is TRBV2, the J gene TRBJ1-2; no definite D call. Germline CDR1 and CDR2: SNHLY and FYNNEI. The ends were cut back, 6 bases at V and 4 bases at J, with 9 bases in the middle. This CDR3 region has 12 residues. The CDR3 here is CASRAVGYGYTF. In DNA, the CDR3 is TGTGCCAGCAGGGCGGTGGGCTATGGCTACACCTTC.

This clone was counted once. The chain has TRBV5-1 and TRBJ2-6; D is possibly TRBD2 (5 bases). This CDR3 region has 16 residues. V was pared by 7 bases and J by 0 bases, with 14 bases between. Germline values: CDR1 SGHRS, CDR2 YFSETQ. CDR3 in DNA: TGCGCCAGCCATGATCCCGGAGGCTCTGGGGCCAACGTCCTGACTTTC. Residues: CASHDPGGSGANVLTF.

The chain recombines TRBV7-6 with TRBJ2-1; 9 nucleotides line up with TRBD1. Germline lookup yields CDR1 SGHVS and CDR2 FNYEAQ. Trimming cost V 5 bases and J 15 bases; bases outside gene matches: 14. This CDR3 contains 14 residues. This CDR3 is CASSPSAPGQGGFF. CDR3 nucleotide sequence: TGTGCCAGCAGCCCCTCAGCTCCGGGACAGGGTGGGTTCTTC.

This chain links TRBV4-2 with TRBJ2-1; possible D gene TRBD2, 5 bases. Looked up from germline, CDR1 is LGHNA and CDR2 is YNFKEQ. V dropped 4 bases and J dropped 6 bases, with 13 bases sitting between them. This CDR3 is built from 14 residues. CDR3 DNA sequence: TGTGCCAGCAGCCCAAGCCACGGGGTCAATGAGCAGTTCTTC. Amino acid sequence: CASSPSHGVNEQFF.

This clone was counted once. The CDR3, as DNA: TGTGCCAGCGCGGGGGACATGGAAGAAAAACTGTTTTTT. It translates to CASAGDMEEKLFF. The J gene is TRBJ1-4, the V gene TRBV28, with D tentatively TRBD1 (6 bases). Germline V CDR1 and CDR2: MDHEN, SYDVKM. V dropped 8 bases and J dropped 8 bases, with 15 bases sitting between them. The length of the CDR3 is 13 residues.

The chain couples TRBV29-1 to TRBJ1-2, with 10 nucleotides matching TRBD1. The CDR3 spans 14 residues. The V and J ends lost 7 bases and 4 bases, in that order; junction bases with no gene match: 9. Germline V gene lookup returns CDR1 SQVTM and CDR2 ANQGSEA. The CDR3 sequence: CSAVGQGNPYGYTF. The CDR3 DNA follows: TGCAGCGCCGTGGGACAGGGGAACCCCTATGGCTACACCTTC.

J is TRBJ1-2 and V is TRBV5-6; 8 bases are shared with TRBD1. Trimming took 3 bases from V and 9 from J; bases not matched to a gene: 10. CDR1 SGHDT and CDR2 YYEEEE come from the germline V gene. The CDR3 contains 14 residues. The CDR3 region is CASSSGRDRLSYTF. In DNA form, the CDR3 reads TGTGCCAGCAGCTCGGGTAGGGACAGGTTGAGCTACACCTTC.

V and J are TRBV30 and TRBJ2-3; D is perhaps TRBD2 (6 bases). The ends were cut back, 3 bases at V and 5 bases at J, with 15 bases in the middle. Germline CDR1 is GTSNPN and CDR2 is SVGIG (reference sequence). CDR3 length: 14 amino acids. The CDR3 bases are TGTGCCTGGAGGAGTGGGGGGAGTAAAGATACGCAGTATTTT. Translated, it gives CAWRSGGSKDTQYF.